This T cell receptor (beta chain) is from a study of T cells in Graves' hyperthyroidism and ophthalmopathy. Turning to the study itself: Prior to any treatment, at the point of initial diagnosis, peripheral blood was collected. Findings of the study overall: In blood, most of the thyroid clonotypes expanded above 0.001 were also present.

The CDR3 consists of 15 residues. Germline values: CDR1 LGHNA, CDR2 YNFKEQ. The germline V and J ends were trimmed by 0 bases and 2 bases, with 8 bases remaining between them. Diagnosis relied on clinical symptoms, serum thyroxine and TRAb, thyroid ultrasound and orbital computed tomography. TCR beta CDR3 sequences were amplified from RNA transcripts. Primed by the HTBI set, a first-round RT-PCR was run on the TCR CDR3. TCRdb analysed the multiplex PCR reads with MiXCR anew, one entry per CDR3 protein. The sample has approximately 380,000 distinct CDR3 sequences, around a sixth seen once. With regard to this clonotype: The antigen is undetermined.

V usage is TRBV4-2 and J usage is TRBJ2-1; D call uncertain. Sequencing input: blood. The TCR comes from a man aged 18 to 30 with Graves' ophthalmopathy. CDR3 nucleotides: TGTGCCAGCAGCCAAGAGACGGCGGCCTACAATGAGCAGTTCTTC. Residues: CASSQETAAYNEQFF.